This T cell receptor beta chain came from a study of high-grade serous ovarian cancer treatment subgroups. Broader study findings: Only CDR3 was analyzed; CDR1 and CDR2 were not. Different patients shared almost no repertoire; same-patient tumors shared about 0.095 to 0.79. Spatial context was lost because tumors were sequenced in bulk.

As to this clone: Its antigen is undetermined.

There are 16 residues in the CDR3. V shed 0 bases and J shed 5 bases, with 17 bases lying between them. The germline V gene has CDR1 SGHKS and CDR2 YYEKEE (reference sequence). Tumor samples were taken before definitive surgery or chemotherapy. Assay: immunoSEQ multiplex PCR; the TCRdb copy retains only in-frame clones and omits some. Here the sample spans under 20,000 clones, under 85% being singletons. Sequenced material: tumor tissue. The TCR was taken from a human donor with high-grade serous ovarian cancer. V and J are TRBV5-5 and TRBJ1-1; D is unclear. The CDR3 DNA sequence: TGTGCCAGCAGCTTGGAGTGGACGACGAGAGGTACTGAAGCTTTCTTT. Translated, it gives CASSLEWTTRGTEAFF.